Here is one T cell receptor beta chain with its context. The antigen it binds to is not known. No much larger clone is present one base from it, and per-base qualities are unavailable. Spanning cysteine to phenylalanine, the CDR3 consists of 15 amino acids. Solely the CDR3 DNA is kept, with 45 bases framed from the first base. V loses 0 bases at its end and J loses 2 bases; junction bases beyond the gene matches: 0. The germline V gene sets CDR1 to SGDLS and CDR2 to YYNGEE. The source of the sample is a study of response to subunit inactivated influenza vaccine (dated by TCRdb to 2017 to 2018). About the investigation overall: Deep quantitative T cell receptor repertoire profiling was used in the study to track responses to a trivalent subunit inactivated influenza vaccine. Broader findings and caveats from the paper: The authors proposed that each seasonal influenza vaccination may bring in only a limited number of new T cells.

The receptor library was made with RT-PCR. Sequencer: Illumina HiSeq 2500. TCRdb handled the public reads itself, with Q25 trimming in fastp and clone calling in MiXCR, and kept productive beta chains. Merged by CDR3 protein, the rows form single entries marked with the most common genes and DNA. The sample table lists under 200,000 distinct CDR3 sequences, 12% of them with a count of one. The ten largest clones add up to around 28% of the sample. Another study also made use of these data, one on T cells expressing NK-cell markers. As the second study states: TCR beta cDNA libraries were made by 5'RACE template switching that added a universal primer site and unique molecular identifiers. In sorted CD3+CD56+NKG2C+, CD3+CD56+NKG2C- and CD3+CD56-NKG2C+ T-cell subsets from eight donors, TCR beta-chain repertoires were profiled. Among the eight sequenced donors, only one was HCMV-seronegative, while the other seven were HCMV-seropositive. In several experiments an anti-gammadeltaTCR antibody was added to restrict sorting to alphabetaTCR-expressing T cells. In six donors, the dominant CD3+CD56+NKG2C+ clonotypes ranked among the top 10 CD8+ clonotypes, making up roughly 1.0-7.0% of CD8+ T cells. Those dominant clonotypes were again the most abundant among CD3+CD56-NKG2C+ cells in four donors, at roughly 25-65%. It remained unclear whether the expanded NKG2C-expressing T cell clones were specific for HCMV antigens. The study sequenced eight donors, all healthy volunteers chosen at random: three men and five women. A commercial ELISA kit detecting HCMV-specific IgG in serum was used to determine HCMV serostatus. Peripheral blood mononuclear cells were isolated from blood by Ficoll density gradient centrifugation. Using Miltenyi isolation kits, CD4+ and CD8+ T cells were isolated from PBMC through magnetic immunoseparation. Priming for cDNA synthesis came from the TCR beta constant segment, and two successive PCR amplification steps followed. Illumina HiSeq 2000/2500, MiSeq or NextSeq was used to sequence libraries as 2 x 150 bp reads. Reads were demultiplexed and grouped by UMI with MIGEC, and clonotypes were assembled and quantified with MiTCR. To exclude erroneous sequences, only TCR cDNA sequences supported by at least two reads were retained. The tcR package was used for downstream repertoire analysis, and clonotypes were matched across fractions by CDR3 nucleotide sequence plus V segment. VDJmatch was used to annotate antigen specificity against VDJdb, with one amino acid substitution in CDR3 permitted.

The V gene is TRBV9 and the J gene is TRBJ2-1, with 9 central nucleotides matching TRBD2. The sample here was CD8+ T cells sorted from PBMCs, taken 11 to 12 days after vaccination. The clonotype originates from a man aged 45-65 years who received an inactivated influenza vaccine. Donor details come from another sample of the same person, matched by shared clones. The encoded CDR3 is CASSVVAGAYNEQFF. The nucleotide sequence reads as follows: TGTGCCAGCAGCGTAGTAGCGGGAGCCTACAATGAGCAGTTCTTC.